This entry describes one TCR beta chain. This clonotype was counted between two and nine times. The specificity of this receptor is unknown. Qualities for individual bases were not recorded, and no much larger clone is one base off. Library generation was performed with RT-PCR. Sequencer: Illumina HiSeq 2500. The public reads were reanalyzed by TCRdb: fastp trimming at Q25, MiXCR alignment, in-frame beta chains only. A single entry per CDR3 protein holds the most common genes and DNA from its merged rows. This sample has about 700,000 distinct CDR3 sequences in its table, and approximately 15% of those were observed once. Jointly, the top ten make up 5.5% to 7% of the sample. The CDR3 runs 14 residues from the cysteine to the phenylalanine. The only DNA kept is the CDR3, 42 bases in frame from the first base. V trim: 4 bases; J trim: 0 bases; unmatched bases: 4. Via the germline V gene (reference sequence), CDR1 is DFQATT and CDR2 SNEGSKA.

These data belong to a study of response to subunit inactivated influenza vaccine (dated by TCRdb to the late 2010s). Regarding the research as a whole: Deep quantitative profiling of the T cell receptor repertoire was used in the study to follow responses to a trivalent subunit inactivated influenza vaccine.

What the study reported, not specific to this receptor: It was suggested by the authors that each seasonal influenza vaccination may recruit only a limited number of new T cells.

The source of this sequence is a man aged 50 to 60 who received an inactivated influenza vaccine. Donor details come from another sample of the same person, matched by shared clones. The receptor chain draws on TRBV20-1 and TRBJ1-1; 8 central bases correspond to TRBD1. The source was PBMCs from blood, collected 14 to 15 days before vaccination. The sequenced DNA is TGCAGTGCTACCTACAGGGGGATGAACACTGAAGCTTTCTTT. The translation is CSATYRGMNTEAFF.